This T cell receptor beta chain derives from a study of blood T cell repertoires in COVID-19. Looked up from germline, CDR1 is SGHNT and CDR2 is YYREEE (reference sequence). V was clipped by 2 bases and J by 3 bases; unmatched bases: 4. The CDR3 runs to 14 residues. Produced via immunoSEQ multiplex PCR; TCRdb's table is partial and in-frame only. The table lists hundreds of thousands of clones, 88% of them singletons, with 7% to 8% in the top ten. The TCR originated in a woman aged 70 to 79 with COVID-19, enrolled during active disease. The sample was peripheral blood. J is TRBJ1-1 and V is TRBV5-4, with 7 bases lining up with TRBD1. For the CDR3, the DNA is TGTGCCAGCAGCTTCCAGGGGGTTGACACTGAAGCTTTCTTT. Translation gives CASSFQGVDTEAFF.